These 22 T cell receptor beta chains share one sample of origin, sequenced in a study of blood T cells in healthy people across ages. Using a J-beta primer mix together with a sample-barcoded 5' primer, a second PCR was run for about 6 to 12 cycles. Each CDR3 protein is one row after TCRdb ran MiXCR on the 5' RACE reads. Altogether some 930,000 distinct CDR3 sequences are present, about 29% being singletons, with the ten largest covering roughly a tenth. The sample also formed part of further work on T cells of mothers and their children.

The specimen sequenced was blood. Every receptor here comes from a woman aged 40 to 50 in good health.

The chain couples TRBV19 to TRBJ1-5, with D hard to call. The CDR3 covers 15 residues. V was pared by 0 bases and J by 7 bases, with 13 bases between. CDR1 and CDR2 from the germline V gene are LNHDA and SQIVND (reference sequence). The CDR3 sequence is CASSIERPGPQPQHF. Here the CDR3 DNA reads TGTGCCAGTAGTATAGAACGGCCTGGCCCCCAGCCCCAGCATTTT.

The chain couples TRBV28 to TRBJ1-5; possibly TRBD1 for D (6 bases). Germline assignment: CDR1 MDHEN and CDR2 SYDVKM. Trimming left V 8 bases short and J 3 bases short, with 11 bases between. The CDR3 sequence is 13 residues long. CDR3 DNA sequence: TGTGCCAGCTGGGACACTGTCAATCAGCCCCAGCATTTT. This codes for CASWDTVNQPQHF.

This clonotype was observed at least ten times. The chain has TRBV24-1 and TRBJ2-7; D may be TRBD2 (6 bases). The CDR3 has 12 residues. Germline CDR1 KGHDR, CDR2 SFDVKD. Trimming removed 3 bases from V and 5 bases from J, with 7 bases in between. The DNA for the CDR3 is TGTGCCACCAGTGATGGGAGGAACGAGCAGTACTTC. Translating it yields CATSDGRNEQYF.

J is TRBJ1-4 and V is TRBV20-1, with 9 positions matching TRBD1. The junction had 3 bases not matched to a gene; V was cut back by 6 bases and J by 1 base. This CDR3 has 14 residues. CDR1 is DFQATT, CDR2 SNEGSKA, per germline (reference sequence). The CDR3 DNA reads as TGCAGTGCGGCGGACAGGGGAACTAATGAAAAACTGTTTTTT. Encoded protein: CSAADRGTNEKLFF.

The chain uses TRBV7-2 and TRBJ1-5, with a weak D call TRBD1 (6 bases). The V and J ends lost 5 bases and 0 bases respectively, with 14 bases between them. The germline gives CDR1 SGHTA, CDR2 FQGNSA. This CDR3 contains 16 residues. The CDR3 region has the DNA TGTGCCAGCAGCGCACAGGGTACGCATAGCAATCAGCCCCAGCATTTT. Its translation is CASSAQGTHSNQPQHF.

This clonotype was recorded at least ten times. The J gene is TRBJ1-1, the V gene TRBV5-5, with D perhaps matching TRBD1 (6 bases). The length of the CDR3 is 15 residues. CDR1 is SGHKS, CDR2 YYEKEE, per germline (reference sequence). V lost 0 bases to trimming and J lost 4 bases, with 13 bases between them. CDR3 sequence reads: CASSLGTEAGTEAFF. The CDR3 DNA reads as TGTGCCAGCAGCTTGGGGACAGAGGCCGGCACTGAAGCTTTCTTT.

About this clonotype itself: A read error may explain this, as a much larger clone is one base away. The V call is TRBV28, the J call TRBJ2-7; a possible D gene is TRBD1 (6 bases). Germline V lookup: CDR1 MDHEN, CDR2 SYDVKM. This CDR3 has 15 amino acids. Trimming removed 6 bases at V and 2 bases at J, with 17 bases between. CDR3: CASSPNGQYPYEQYF. CDR3 sequence (DNA): TGTGCCAGCAGCCCTAACGGACAGTATCCCTACGAGCAGTACTTC.

This clonotype was recorded a few times. This chain joins TRBV7-9 and TRBJ1-1, with D unresolved. Per the germline V gene, CDR1 is SEHNR and CDR2 is FQNEAQ (reference sequence). This CDR3 contains 13 residues. Trimming stripped 2 bases from V and 2 bases from J, with 6 bases between. The CDR3 region is CASSLHPNTEAFF. The CDR3 nucleotides read TGTGCCAGCAGCTTACATCCCAACACTGAAGCTTTCTTT.

As regards this clonotype: A much more abundant neighbour one base away suggests this may be a read error. The chain employs TRBV29-1 and TRBJ2-1; D uncertain. This CDR3 is built from 12 residues. Germline CDR1 reads SQVTM; CDR2 reads ANQGSEA. The CDR3 reads CGVEHIVNEQFF. The CDR3 nucleotides read TGCGGCGTTGAACACATCGTAAATGAGCAGTTCTTC.

This clonotype occurred many times. This sequence joins TRBV4-1 and TRBJ1-6; D gene unclear. V was cut by 1 base and J by 2 bases, with 9 bases left in between. The CDR3 is 16 residues long. The V gene's germline CDR1 is MGHRA and CDR2 YSYEKL. This chain's CDR3 is CASSQGYNTYNSPLHF. The CDR3 DNA sequence: TGCGCCAGCAGCCAAGGCTACAATACCTATAATTCACCCCTCCACTTT.

Remarks on this clonotype: A clone one base away is much larger, so this may be a read error. The chain combines TRBV20-1 with TRBJ2-5, with TRBD2 matching over 8 bases. The CDR3 is made up of 16 amino acids. CDR1 and CDR2 (germline): DFQATT, SNEGSKA (reference sequence). J gave up 1 base and V 6 bases, and 13 bases lay outside the gene matches. This chain's CDR3 is CSARLTNGGAQETQYF. Here the CDR3 DNA reads TGCAGTGCCAGATTGACTAACGGGGGGGCCCAAGAGACCCAGTACTTC.

Ten or more counts support this clonotype. The chain is built from TRBV7-9 and TRBJ2-4; D is possibly TRBD2 (6 bases). Germline V gene lookup returns CDR1 SEHNR and CDR2 FQNEAQ (reference sequence). The CDR3 sequence is 17 residues long. The V end was cut by 1 base, the J end by 2 bases, with 15 bases between. The CDR3 nucleotides read TGTGCCAGCAGCTTAGGGTTCGGGGGTCCAACCAAAAACATTCAGTACTTC. Its protein product is CASSLGFGGPTKNIQYF.

The sample holds a few counts of this clonotype. The J gene is TRBJ1-2, the V gene TRBV25-1; D ambiguous. Looked up from germline, CDR1 is MGHDK and CDR2 is SYGVNS. This CDR3 spans 12 amino acids. V gave up 3 bases and J gave up 4 bases, with 6 bases separating them. CDR3 DNA sequence: TGTGCCAGCAGTGACAGCGTCTATGGCTACACCTTC. Encoded protein: CASSDSVYGYTF.

The chain joins TRBV7-2 to TRBJ1-1; 7 bases line up with TRBD1. Germline-derived CDR1 and CDR2 are SGHTA and FQGNSA. This CDR3 region has 12 residues. Trimming at V came to 4 bases and at J to 8 bases, leaving 4 bases not matched to a gene. The CDR3 region has the DNA TGTGCCAGCAGCTCCAACAGGGGAGAAGCTTTCTTT. Translated, it gives CASSSNRGEAFF.

This clonotype was observed a few times. The chain has TRBV20-1 and TRBJ2-7; D remains unclear. Trimming shortened V by 3 bases and J by 0 bases, and 12 bases separated the two germline ends. In germline, CDR1 is DFQATT, CDR2 SNEGSKA (reference sequence). The CDR3 is made up of 14 amino acids. The CDR3 sequence is CSARGMVSSYEQYF. For the CDR3, the DNA is TGCAGTGCTAGGGGGATGGTCAGCTCCTACGAGCAGTACTTC.

The table lists this clonotype with many counts. At one of its ends the junction is not consistent with the germline gene, which may arise from a read error. This chain links TRBV7-7 with TRBJ2-1; D is perhaps TRBD1 (6 bases). This CDR3 contains 16 residues. Germline CDR1 SSHAT, CDR2 FNYEAQ (reference sequence). CDR3 bases: TGTGCTAGCAGCTTAGAACCAGGGGTAAGGGGCGATGAGCAGTTCTTC. This gives the protein CASSLEPGVRGDEQFF.

In this sample, this clonotype turned up a few times. The rearrangement joins TRBV28 to TRBJ1-5; maybe TRBD1 (5 bases). The CDR3 has 19 residues. Trimming cost V 7 bases and J 2 bases, with 27 bases left between them. Germline CDR1 reads MDHEN; CDR2 reads SYDVKM. The CDR3 DNA reads TGTGCCAGCATCCATACCGTGGGGGGGGAAAAGGGTGGCAATCAGCCCCAGCATTTT. The encoded protein is CASIHTVGGEKGGNQPQHF.

The chain joins TRBV7-8 to TRBJ2-3, with D possibly TRBD2 on 6 matching bases. The CDR3 has 14 residues. Trimming cost V 4 bases and J 6 bases, with 14 bases left between them. Per germline, CDR1 SGHVS and CDR2 FQNEAQ. In DNA form, the CDR3 reads TGTGCCAGCAGCTCCCGCGGGACTTCCGATACGCAGTATTTT. It specifies CASSSRGTSDTQYF.

This chain links TRBV28 with TRBJ2-4; TRBD1 matches at 7 bases. The germline V gene encodes CDR1 MDHEN and CDR2 SYDVKM. CDR3 size: 16 residues. Germline trimming cut 3 bases from V and 6 bases from J; bases unmatched to any gene: 11. CDR3 amino acids: CASSFPGQRAANIQYF. The CDR3 region has the DNA TGTGCCAGCAGTTTCCCGGGACAGAGGGCTGCAAACATTCAGTACTTC.

This clonotype was picked up a small number of times. V usage is TRBV18 and J usage is TRBJ1-2; 7 positions match TRBD1. Germline V CDR1 and CDR2: KGHSH, LQKENI. The CDR3 has 16 amino acids. J was trimmed by 6 bases and V by 6 bases; bases with no gene match: 16. This CDR3 reads CASSPDRAPGVDGYTF. The CDR3 DNA sequence: TGTGCCAGCTCGCCAGACAGGGCCCCGGGAGTGGATGGCTACACCTTC.

This clonotype was detected only a few times. The chain joins TRBV5-1 to TRBJ2-7; 7 nucleotides match TRBD1. CDR1 and CDR2 from the germline V gene are SGHRS and YFSETQ. J lost 3 bases, V lost 8 bases, and 8 bases had no gene match. This CDR3 region has 13 residues. The CDR3 sequence is CASQGDSNYEQYF. CDR3 nucleotides: TGCGCCAGTCAGGGGGATTCAAACTACGAGCAGTACTTC.

This clonotype was observed once. This likely comes from a read error, as the CDR3 has no conserved phenylalanine or tryptophan at its end. CDR3 nucleotides: TGTGCCAGCAGCCACGGAGGACTAGCGGGGGCTCACAATGAGCAGTTCGTC. Translation: CASSHGGLAGAHNEQFV. The chain links TRBV3-1 to TRBJ2-1, with 13 bases identical to TRBD2. Germline assignment: CDR1 LGHDT and CDR2 YNNKEL (reference sequence). This CDR3 comprises 17 residues. V lost 3 bases and J lost 5; bases outside the gene matches: 7.